These 17 T cell receptor beta chains came from one sample sequenced in a study of shared clonotypes between healthy human individuals. Sequencing used immunoSEQ multiplex PCR; TCRdb keeps in-frame clones, though not all of them. The table shows 1.5 million to 1.9 million clones, with nearly 99% occurring only once. Material: naive CD4+ T cells sorted from blood. This sample's subset: CD45RA+ positively selected. The receptors shown here come from a man aged 25-45 years in good health.

The count of this clone is one. This chain uses TRBV19 with TRBJ2-3; the D is unclear. CDR3 length: 15 residues. The V end lost 3 bases, the J end lost 1 base, and 11 bases lay between the germline ends. Germline CDR1 LNHDA, CDR2 SQIVND (reference sequence). The CDR3 DNA sequence: TGTGCCAGTAGTATTAGTCTAGTTGGCACAGATACGCAGTATTTT. As protein: CASSISLVGTDTQYF.

A few counts support this clone. V and J are TRBV2 and TRBJ1-5, with TRBD1 matching 9 bases. The trim removed 7 bases at V and 8 bases at J, leaving 6 bases unmatched. The CDR3 length is 13 residues. CDR1 SNHLY and CDR2 FYNNEI come from the germline V gene. CDR3 coding DNA: TGTGCCAGCAAACTACAGGGGGCCAAGCCCCAGCATTTT. This gives the protein CASKLQGAKPQHF.

This chain links TRBV7-8 with TRBJ1-5; possibly TRBD1 for D (6 bases). The CDR3 has 16 residues. Germline loops: CDR1 SGHVS, CDR2 FQNEAQ. V was pared by 5 bases and J by 7 bases, with 21 bases between. The CDR3 here is CASSPYLGGEGQPQHF. CDR3 sequence (DNA): TGTGCCAGCAGCCCCTATTTGGGGGGCGAGGGACAGCCCCAGCATTTT.

Note on this clone: The sample contains more than one DNA sequence encoding this CDR3. CDR3 nucleotide sequence: TGTGCCAGCAGTTTCGGGGGGATGAACACTGAAGCTTTCTTT. Translated, it gives CASSFGGMNTEAFF. This rearrangement joins TRBV27 to TRBJ1-1; tentative D call: TRBD1 (5 bases). Germline CDR1 reads MNHEY; CDR2 reads SMNVEV (reference sequence). V lost 3 bases and J lost 0, with 8 bases in between. This CDR3 has 14 amino acids.

This chain connects TRBV5-1 to TRBJ2-2, with TRBD2 as a possible D gene (6 bases). The V gene lost 1 base and the J gene lost 2 bases, with 12 bases spanning the gap. This CDR3 spans 16 amino acids. Germline V CDR1 and CDR2: SGHRS, YFSETQ. The CDR3 DNA reads as TGCGCCAGCAGCTTGATGGCTAGCGCTAACACCGGGGAGCTGTTTTTT. Protein product: CASSLMASANTGELFF.

V is TRBV28 and J is TRBJ2-1; TRBD1 aligns across 10 bases. The V segment lost 6 bases and the J segment 9 bases; nucleotides outside the gene matches: 11. The CDR3 is 15 residues long. CDR1 MDHEN and CDR2 SYDVKM come from the germline V gene. Here the CDR3 DNA reads TGTGCCAGCAGCCTCCGGGACAGGGGTAGAGGTGAGCAGTTCTTC. Residues: CASSLRDRGRGEQFF.

The chain joins TRBV15 to TRBJ2-1; D is unresolved. V was pared by 1 base and J by 0 bases, with 10 bases between. This CDR3 is 16 amino acids long. Germline V lookup: CDR1 LNHNV, CDR2 YYDKDF (reference sequence). CDR3 DNA: TGTGCCACCAGCAGAGGAGCGCCAAGCTCCTACAATGAGCAGTTCTTC. It translates to CATSRGAPSSYNEQFF.

V gene TRBV5-1 combines with J gene TRBJ2-5; 8 bases agree with TRBD1. Germline CDR1 and CDR2: SGHRS and YFSETQ. This CDR3 has 18 residues. With 2 bases clipped from V and 4 bases from J, the junction kept 16 bases outside the gene matches. The CDR3 nucleotides are TGCGCCAGCAGCTTAAGGTCGTCCGGACAGGGTCGACTAGAGACCCAGTACTTC. Translation gives CASSLRSSGQGRLETQYF.

The chain links TRBV2 to TRBJ1-3; no clear D. This CDR3 spans 12 amino acids. The V and J ends lost 5 bases and 8 bases respectively, with 10 bases between them. CDR1 SNHLY and CDR2 FYNNEI come from the germline V gene. This CDR3 reads CASSSLWDTIYF. The CDR3 bases are TGTGCCAGCAGTTCCCTATGGGACACCATATATTTT.

The chain joins TRBV7-9 to TRBJ1-2, with no clear D. V shed 5 bases and J shed 1 base, with 11 bases lying between them. This CDR3 is 14 amino acids long. The germline CDR1 and CDR2 sequences are SEHNR and FQNEAQ (reference sequence). The CDR3 region is CASSATGLNYGYTF. In DNA, the CDR3 is TGTGCCAGCAGCGCTACGGGTCTTAACTATGGCTACACCTTC.

J is TRBJ1-4 and V is TRBV2; D is undetermined. This CDR3 spans 13 amino acids. Trimming shortened V by 8 bases and J by 8 bases, and 15 bases separated the two germline ends. Germline V CDR1 and CDR2: SNHLY, FYNNEI. The CDR3 sequence is CASLAGPPEKLFF. In DNA form, the CDR3 reads TGTGCCAGCTTGGCAGGCCCGCCGGAAAAACTGTTTTTT.

This rearrangement joins TRBV9 to TRBJ1-1, with 7 bases aligning to TRBD1. CDR1 SGDLS and CDR2 YYNGEE come from the germline V gene. The CDR3 is 16 residues long. J lost 3 bases, V lost 0 bases, and 8 bases had no gene match. As DNA, the CDR3 is TGTGCCAGCAGCGTAGCTACGTGGCAGGGGGACACTGAAGCTTTCTTT. Its translation: CASSVATWQGDTEAFF.

The V call is TRBV2, the J call TRBJ2-2; 8 positions agree with TRBD1. Germline values: CDR1 SNHLY, CDR2 FYNNEI. Germline trimming cut 9 bases from V and 1 base from J; bases unmatched to any gene: 7. This CDR3 region has 15 residues. The DNA for the CDR3 is TGTGCCAGGTCCTGGACAGGGAAGAACACCGGGGAGCTGTTTTTT. Its protein product is CARSWTGKNTGELFF. Complete variable domain (other parts from reference TRBV2 and TRBJ2-2): EPEVTQTPSHQVTQMGQEVILRCVPISNHLYFYWYRQILGQKVEFLVSFYNNEISEKSEIFDDQFSVERPDGSNFTLKIRSTKLEDSAMYFCARSWTGKNTGELFFGEGSRLTVL.

The chain links TRBV7-6 to TRBJ2-5; no reliable D call. The germline CDR1 and CDR2 sequences are SGHVS and FNYEAQ. The CDR3 has 15 residues. Trimming took 0 bases from V and 5 from J, leaving 13 bases between them. CDR3 sequence: CASSLAVQRWETQYF. The CDR3, as DNA: TGTGCCAGCAGCTTAGCGGTCCAGCGTTGGGAGACCCAGTACTTC.

The chain joins TRBV15 to TRBJ1-5; maybe TRBD1 (5 bases). Deletions cut 5 bases from V and 9 bases from J, with 11 bases between. Per the germline V gene, CDR1 is LNHNV and CDR2 is YYDKDF (reference sequence). This CDR3 has 12 residues. CDR3 DNA sequence: TGTGCCACCAGCGTGAATCAGGGGCCCCAGCATTTT. It is translated as CATSVNQGPQHF.

Turning to this clone: Other DNA sequences of this sample code for an identical CDR3. The chain uses TRBV28 and TRBJ1-5; D is unclear. V lost 8 bases and J lost 4, with 6 bases in between. The CDR3 runs to 11 residues. CDR1 is MDHEN and CDR2 is SYDVKM in the germline V gene. The CDR3 DNA follows: TGTGCCAGCCGGGGAAATCAGCCCCAGCATTTT. Its protein product is CASRGNQPQHF.

The chain carries TRBV19 and TRBJ2-7; 10 nucleotides agree with TRBD1. V lost 4 bases and J lost 2; bases outside the gene matches: 5. Germline CDR1 is LNHDA and CDR2 is SQIVND (reference sequence). The CDR3 runs 15 residues. CDR3 sequence: CASSSPGQGTYEQYF. In DNA form, the CDR3 reads TGTGCCAGTAGTAGTCCGGGACAGGGGACCTACGAGCAGTACTTC. The whole variable domain, filled in from reference TRBV19 and TRBJ2-7, reads DGGITQSPKYLFRKEGQNVTLSCEQNLNHDAMYWYRQDPGQGLRLIYYSQIVNDFQKGDIAEGYSVSREKKESFPLTVTSAQKNPTAFYLCASSSPGQGTYEQYFGPGTRLTVT.